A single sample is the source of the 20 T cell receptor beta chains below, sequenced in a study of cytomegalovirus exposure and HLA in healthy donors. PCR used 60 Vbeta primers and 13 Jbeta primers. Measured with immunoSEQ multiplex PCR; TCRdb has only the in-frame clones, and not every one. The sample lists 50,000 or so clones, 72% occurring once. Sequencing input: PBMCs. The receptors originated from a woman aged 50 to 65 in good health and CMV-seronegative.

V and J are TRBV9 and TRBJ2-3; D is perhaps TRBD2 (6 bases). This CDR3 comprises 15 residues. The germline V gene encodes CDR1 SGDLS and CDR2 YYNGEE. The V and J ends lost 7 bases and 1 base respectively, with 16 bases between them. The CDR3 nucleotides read TGTGCCAGCCGCCCGGGTGGAGGGGGCACAGATACGCAGTATTTT. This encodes CASRPGGGGTDTQYF. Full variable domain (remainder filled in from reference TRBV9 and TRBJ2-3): DSGVTQTPKHLITATGQRVTLRCSPRSGDLSVYWYQQSLDQGLQFLIQYYNGEERAKGNILERFSAQQFPDLHSELNLSSLELGDSALYFCASRPGGGGTDTQYFGPGTRLTVL.

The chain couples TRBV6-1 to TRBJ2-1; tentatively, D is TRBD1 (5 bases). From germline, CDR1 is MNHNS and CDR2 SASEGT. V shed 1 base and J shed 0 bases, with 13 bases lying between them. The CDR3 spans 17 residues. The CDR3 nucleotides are TGTGCCAGCAGTGAAGACCCAGACAGTATCTCCTACAATGAGCAGTTCTTC. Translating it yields CASSEDPDSISYNEQFF.

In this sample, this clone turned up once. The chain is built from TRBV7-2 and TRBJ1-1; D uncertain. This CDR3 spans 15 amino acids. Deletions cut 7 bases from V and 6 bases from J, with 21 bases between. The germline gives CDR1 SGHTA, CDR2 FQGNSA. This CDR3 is CASTAVLFGSAEAFF. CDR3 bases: TGTGCCAGCACGGCCGTCCTCTTCGGGTCCGCTGAAGCTTTCTTT.

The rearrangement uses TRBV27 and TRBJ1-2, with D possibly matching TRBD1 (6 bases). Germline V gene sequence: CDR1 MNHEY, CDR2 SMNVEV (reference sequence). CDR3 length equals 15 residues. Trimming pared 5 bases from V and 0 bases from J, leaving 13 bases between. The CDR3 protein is CASSPTGVTNYGYTF. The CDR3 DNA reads TGTGCCAGCAGTCCGACAGGCGTTACTAACTATGGCTACACCTTC.

CDR3 protein: CASSFLSGTDTQYF. The CDR3 DNA follows: TGTGCCAGCAGTTTTCTGTCCGGTACAGATACGCAGTATTTT. The chain joins TRBV27 to TRBJ2-3; D call uncertain. This CDR3 spans 14 amino acids. Germline V gene data show CDR1 as MNHEY and CDR2 as SMNVEV (reference sequence). Trimming took 3 bases from V and 3 from J, leaving 10 bases between them.

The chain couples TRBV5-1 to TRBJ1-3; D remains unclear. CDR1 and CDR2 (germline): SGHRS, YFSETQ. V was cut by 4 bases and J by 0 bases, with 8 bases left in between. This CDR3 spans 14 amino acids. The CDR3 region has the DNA TGCGCCAGCAGCCCCGAGAACTCTGGAAACACCATATATTTT. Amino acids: CASSPENSGNTIYF.

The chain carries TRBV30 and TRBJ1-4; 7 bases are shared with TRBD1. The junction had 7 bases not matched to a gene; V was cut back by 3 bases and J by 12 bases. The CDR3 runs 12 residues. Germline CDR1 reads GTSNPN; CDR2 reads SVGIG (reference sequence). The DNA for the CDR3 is TGTGCCTGGAGGCAAGGGGGCTGGGAACTGTTTTTT. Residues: CAWRQGGWELFF.

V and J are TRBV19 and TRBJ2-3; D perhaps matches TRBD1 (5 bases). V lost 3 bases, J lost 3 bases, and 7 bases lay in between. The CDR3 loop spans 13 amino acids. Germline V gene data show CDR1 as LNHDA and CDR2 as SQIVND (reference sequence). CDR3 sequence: CASSIQGTDTQYF. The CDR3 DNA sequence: TGTGCCAGTAGTATCCAGGGTACAGATACGCAGTATTTT.

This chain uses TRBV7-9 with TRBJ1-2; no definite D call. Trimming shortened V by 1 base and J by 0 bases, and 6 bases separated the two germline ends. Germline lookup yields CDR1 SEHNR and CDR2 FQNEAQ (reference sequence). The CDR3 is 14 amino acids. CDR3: CASSLGIPNYGYTF. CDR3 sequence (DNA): TGTGCCAGCAGCTTAGGTATCCCTAACTATGGCTACACCTTC.

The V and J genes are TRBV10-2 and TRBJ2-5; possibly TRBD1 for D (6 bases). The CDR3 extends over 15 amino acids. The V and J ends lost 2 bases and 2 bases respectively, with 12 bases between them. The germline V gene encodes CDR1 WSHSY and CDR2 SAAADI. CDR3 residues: CASSEPRTAQETQYF. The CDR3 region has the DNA TGCGCCAGCAGTGAGCCCCGGACAGCTCAAGAGACCCAGTACTTC.

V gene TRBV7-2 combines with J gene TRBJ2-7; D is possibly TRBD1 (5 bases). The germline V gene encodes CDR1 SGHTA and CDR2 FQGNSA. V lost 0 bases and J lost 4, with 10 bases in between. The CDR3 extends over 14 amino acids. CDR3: CASSLARQTYEQYF. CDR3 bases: TGTGCCAGCAGCTTAGCTAGACAGACTTACGAGCAGTACTTC.

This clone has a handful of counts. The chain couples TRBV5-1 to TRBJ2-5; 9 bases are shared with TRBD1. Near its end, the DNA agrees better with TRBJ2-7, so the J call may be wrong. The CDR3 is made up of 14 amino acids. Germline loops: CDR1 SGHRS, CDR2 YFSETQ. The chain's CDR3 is CASSSGTGPYEQYF. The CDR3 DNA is TGCGCCAGCAGCTCCGGGACAGGGCCCTACGAGCAGTACTTC.

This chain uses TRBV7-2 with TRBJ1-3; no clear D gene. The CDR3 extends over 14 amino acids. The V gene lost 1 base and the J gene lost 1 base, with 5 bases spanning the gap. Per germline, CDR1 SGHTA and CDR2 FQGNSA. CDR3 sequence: CASSLERSGNTIYF. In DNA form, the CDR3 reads TGTGCCAGCAGCTTAGAGAGGTCTGGAAACACCATATATTTT. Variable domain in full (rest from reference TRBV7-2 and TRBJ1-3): GAGVSQSPSNKVTEKGKDVELRCDPISGHTALYWYRQSLGQGLEFLIYFQGNSAPDKSGLPSDRFSAERTGGSVSTLTIQRTQQEDSAVYLCASSLERSGNTIYFGEGSWLTVV.

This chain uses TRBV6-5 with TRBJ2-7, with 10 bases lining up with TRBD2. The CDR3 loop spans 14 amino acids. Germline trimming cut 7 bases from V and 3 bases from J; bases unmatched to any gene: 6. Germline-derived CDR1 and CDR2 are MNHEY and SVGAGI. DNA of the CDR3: TGTGCCAGCACCTGGACTAGCGGTTTCTACGAGCAGTACGTC. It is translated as CASTWTSGFYEQYV.

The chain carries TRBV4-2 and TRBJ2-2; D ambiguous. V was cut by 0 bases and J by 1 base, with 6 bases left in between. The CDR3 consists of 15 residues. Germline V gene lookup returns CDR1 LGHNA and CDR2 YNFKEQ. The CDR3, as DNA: TGTGCCAGCAGCCAAGATCTACTGAACACCGGGGAGCTGTTTTTT. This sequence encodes CASSQDLLNTGELFF.

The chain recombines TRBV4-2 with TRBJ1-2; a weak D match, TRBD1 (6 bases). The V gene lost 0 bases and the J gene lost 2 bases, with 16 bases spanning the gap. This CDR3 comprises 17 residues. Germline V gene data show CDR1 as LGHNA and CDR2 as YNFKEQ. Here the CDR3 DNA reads TGTGCCAGCAGCCAAGAGGTTTCAGGGGCGACAAACTATGGCTACACCTTC. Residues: CASSQEVSGATNYGYTF.

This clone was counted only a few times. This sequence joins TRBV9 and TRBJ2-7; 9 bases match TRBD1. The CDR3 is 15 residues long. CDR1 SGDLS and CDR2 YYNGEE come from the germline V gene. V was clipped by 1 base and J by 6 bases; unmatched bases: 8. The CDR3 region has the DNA TGTGCCAGCAGCGTAAGGGACAGGGCGGCTAGCGAGCAGTACTTC. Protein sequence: CASSVRDRAASEQYF. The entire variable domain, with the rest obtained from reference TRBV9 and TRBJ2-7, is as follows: DSGVTQTPKHLITATGQRVTLRCSPRSGDLSVYWYQQSLDQGLQFLIQYYNGEERAKGNILERFSAQQFPDLHSELNLSSLELGDSALYFCASSVRDRAASEQYFGPGTRLTVT.

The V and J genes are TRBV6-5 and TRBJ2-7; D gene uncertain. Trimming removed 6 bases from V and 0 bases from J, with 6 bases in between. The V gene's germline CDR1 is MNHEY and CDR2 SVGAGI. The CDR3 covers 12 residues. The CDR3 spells CASRVSSYEQYF. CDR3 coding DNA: TGTGCCAGCAGGGTGAGCTCCTACGAGCAGTACTTC.

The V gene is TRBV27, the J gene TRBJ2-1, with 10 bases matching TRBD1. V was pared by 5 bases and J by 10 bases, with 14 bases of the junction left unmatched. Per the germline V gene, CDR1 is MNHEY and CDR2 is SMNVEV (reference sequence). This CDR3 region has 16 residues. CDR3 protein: CASSQPGQGFRGEQFF. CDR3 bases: TGTGCCAGCAGTCAGCCGGGACAGGGGTTCAGGGGCGAGCAGTTCTTC.

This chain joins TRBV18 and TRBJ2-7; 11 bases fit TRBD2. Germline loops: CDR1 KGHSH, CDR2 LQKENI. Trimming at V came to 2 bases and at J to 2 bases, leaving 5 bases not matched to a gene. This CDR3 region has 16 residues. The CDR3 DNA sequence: TGTGCCAGCTCACCAAGTAATAGCGGGAGGGCCTACGAGCAGTACTTC. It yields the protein CASSPSNSGRAYEQYF. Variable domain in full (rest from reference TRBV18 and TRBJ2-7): NAGVMQNPRHLVRRRGQEARLRCSPMKGHSHVYWYRQLPEEGLKFMVYLQKENIIDESGMPKERFSAEFPKEGPSILRIQQVVRGDSAAYFCASSPSNSGRAYEQYFGPGTRLTVT.